The next 11 T cell receptor beta chains were all read from a single sample in a study of metastatic and nonmetastatic thyroid tumors. Until they underwent thyroid surgery, no patient had received any treatment. TCRdb re-clonotyped the PCR reads through MiXCR. The data hold 16,000 or so clones, with 24% observed a single time. What was sequenced was tumor tissue. These receptors all come from a male donor with papillary thyroid cancer or a benign thyroid nodule (not recorded which). Some clones in this sample may be carry-over from other donors' samples.

This clone was counted only a few times. V and J are TRBV6-1 and TRBJ2-5; D remains unclear. Deletions cut 6 bases from V and 8 bases from J, with 16 bases between. The CDR3 loop spans 13 amino acids. Germline V CDR1 and CDR2: MNHNS, SASEGT. CDR3 sequence: CASSRTRFDTQYF. The CDR3 region has the DNA TGTGCCAGCAGCCGAACACGCTTCGATACCCAGTACTTC.

This clone is categorized as medium-sized. This sequence joins TRBV6-1 and TRBJ1-2; a weak D match, TRBD1 (6 bases). The CDR3 length is 15 residues. From germline, CDR1 is MNHNS and CDR2 SASEGT. The germline V and J ends were trimmed by 11 bases and 5 bases, with 24 bases remaining between them. CDR3 sequence: CAAQTWDKKLYGYTF. The DNA for the CDR3 is TGTGCCGCTCAAACTTGGGACAAAAAGCTATATGGCTACACCTTC.

This clone rates as medium-sized. This chain uses TRBV5-1 with TRBJ2-7; D is undetermined. Germline-derived CDR1 and CDR2 are SGHRS and YFSETQ. This CDR3 comprises 13 residues. V lost 0 bases and J lost 3, with 7 bases in between. CDR3 coding DNA: TGCGCCAGCAGCTTGGATCCCGACTACGAGCAGTACTTC. This sequence encodes CASSLDPDYEQYF.

This clone came up many times. The chain employs TRBV5-1 and TRBJ2-5; 8 positions match TRBD1. Trimming took 1 base from V and 5 from J; bases not matched to a gene: 10. Germline V gene data show CDR1 as SGHRS and CDR2 as YFSETQ. The CDR3 totals 16 residues. The CDR3 DNA follows: TGCGCCAGCAGCTTGTTTACTCAGGGGGCCGGGGAGACCCAGTACTTC. Translating gives CASSLFTQGAGETQYF.

V and J are TRBV20-1 and TRBJ1-5; unclear D gene. CDR1 DFQATT and CDR2 SNEGSKA come from the germline V gene (reference sequence). This CDR3 spans 12 amino acids. The CDR3 DNA reads as TGCATCCCTCATAGCGTGTATCAGCCCCAGCATTTT. Translation: CIPHSVYQPQHF.

This clone is medium-sized (0.01 to 0.1%) within its sample. This chain connects TRBV10-3 to TRBJ2-7; D not resolved. The V gene's germline CDR1 is ENHRY and CDR2 SYGVKD. The CDR3 contains 14 residues. V lost 3 bases and J lost 2, with 11 bases in between. Written as DNA, the CDR3 is TGTGCCATCAGTGACACCGGCCATCCCTACGAGCAGTACTTC. It translates to CAISDTGHPYEQYF.

This chain joins TRBV7-9 and TRBJ2-2; a possible D gene is TRBD1 (6 bases). V lost 6 bases, J lost 1 base, and 12 bases lay in between. Germline CDR1 SEHNR, CDR2 FQNEAQ (reference sequence). There are 15 residues in the CDR3. The CDR3 DNA sequence: TGTGCCAGCAGAACAGGGTCCAAGAACACCGGGGAGCTGTTTTTT. This codes for CASRTGSKNTGELFF.

The chain joins TRBV19 to TRBJ2-5; no clear D gene. The CDR3 length is 14 residues. The germline V gene has CDR1 LNHDA and CDR2 SQIVND (reference sequence). V shed 3 bases and J shed 1 base, with 9 bases lying between them. The CDR3 nucleotides read TGTGCCAGTAGTATTGGGCAGATCCAAGAGACCCAGTACTTC. This gives the protein CASSIGQIQETQYF.

This clone was seen ten or more times. CDR3 protein: CSVGGQYTDTQYF. CDR3 DNA: TGCAGCGTTGGTGGCCAATACACAGATACGCAGTATTTT. The rearrangement links TRBV29-1 to TRBJ2-3, with D hard to call. Germline CDR1 is SQVTM and CDR2 is ANQGSEA. With 4 bases removed from V and 2 bases from J, the gap between germline ends came to 10 bases. The CDR3 covers 13 residues.

Notes on this clone: The junction does not match germline at one end; this may be a read error. This sequence joins TRBV4-3 and TRBJ2-7; D possibly corresponds to TRBD1 (6 bases). The germline V gene encodes CDR1 LGHNA and CDR2 YSLEER. The CDR3 is made up of 14 amino acids. The CDR3 nucleotides read TGCGTCAGCAGCCAAGATACAGGGACGGGGGAGCAGTACTTC. Amino acid sequence: CVSSQDTGTGEQYF.

The chain links TRBV12-3 or TRBV12-4 to TRBJ2-7; possibly TRBD1 for D (5 bases). CDR3 length equals 16 residues. Trimming removed 6 bases from V and 0 bases from J, with 18 bases in between. Written as DNA, the CDR3 is TGTGCCAGCAGCCAAGGGGTTTTTGGGTACTCCTACGAGCAGTACTTC. It encodes CASSQGVFGYSYEQYF.